This TCR beta chain derives from a study of cytomegalovirus exposure and HLA in healthy donors. This cohort consisted of healthy bone marrow donors. Notes on the study in general: 16,951 TCR beta sequences were associated with HLA alleles at 0.05 false discovery rate in a later analysis. Earlier analysis found most TCR beta V segments productive about 90% or about 30% of the time. Some highly shared sequence variants likely arose as a pipeline artifact.

The CDR3 extends over 14 amino acids. Trimming left V 3 bases short and J 4 bases short, with 9 bases between. Germline CDR1 MGHRA, CDR2 YSYEKL. A multiplex PCR was run with 60 Vbeta primers and 13 Jbeta primers. Generated by immunoSEQ multiplex PCR, the TCRdb table keeps only in-frame clones and is missing some. The profile shows nearly 110,000 clones, more than 65% of them singletons. With regard to this clone: The antigen is unknown.

The specimen was PBMCs. This chain connects TRBV4-1 to TRBJ1-4; the D gene is possibly TRBD1 (6 bases). This sequence originates from a man in his thirties or forties in good health and CMV-seronegative. CDR3 nucleotides: TGCGCCAGCAGCCAGGACAGAAATAATGAAAAACTGTTTTTT. Its translation is CASSQDRNNEKLFF.